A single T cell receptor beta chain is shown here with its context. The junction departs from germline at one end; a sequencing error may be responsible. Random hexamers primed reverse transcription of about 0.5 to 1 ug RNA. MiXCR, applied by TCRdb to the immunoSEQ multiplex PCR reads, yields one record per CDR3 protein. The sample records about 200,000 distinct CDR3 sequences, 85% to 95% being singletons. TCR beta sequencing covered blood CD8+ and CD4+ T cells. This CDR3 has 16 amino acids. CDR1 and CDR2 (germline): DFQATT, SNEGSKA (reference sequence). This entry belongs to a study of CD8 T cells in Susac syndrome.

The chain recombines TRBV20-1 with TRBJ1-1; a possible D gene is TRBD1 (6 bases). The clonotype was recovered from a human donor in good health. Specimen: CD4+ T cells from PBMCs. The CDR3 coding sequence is TGCAGTGCTCGAGAGGCAAGGACAGTTCTGAACACTGAAGCTTTCTTT. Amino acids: CSAREARTVLNTEAFF.